A single sample is the source of the 25 T cell receptor beta chains below, sequenced in a study of PD-1 blockade in classical Hodgkin lymphoma. Clones were sequenced by immunoSEQ multiplex PCR, and TCRdb holds only the in-frame ones, with some missing. The sample holds tens of thousands of clones, roughly 73% seen once. Time point: cycle 4 day 1 (C4D1), after more than five weeks of nivolumab. Each patient experienced a relapse that followed autologous stem cell transplantation, and brentuximab vedotin exposure varied. The input for sequencing was peripheral blood mononuclear cells (PBMCs), taken before the fourth cycle of nivolumab. Receptor source: a human donor with classical Hodgkin lymphoma.

The V call is TRBV27, the J call TRBJ1-4; perhaps TRBD1 as D (5 bases). V lost 6 bases, J lost 5 bases, and 19 bases lay in between. CDR1 is MNHEY, CDR2 SMNVEV, per germline (reference sequence). The CDR3 consists of 16 residues. CDR3 in amino acids: CASSSTWGRGNEKLFF. CDR3 nucleotides: TGTGCCAGCAGCTCAACCTGGGGTAGGGGAAATGAAAAACTGTTTTTT.

The chain links TRBV4-3 to TRBJ1-1, with D unresolved. With 3 bases removed from V and 6 bases from J, the gap between germline ends came to 14 bases. The CDR3 sequence is 14 residues long. Germline V gene sequence: CDR1 LGHNA, CDR2 YSLEER. The CDR3, as DNA: TGCGCCAGCAGCCAGAACCTAGACGGGGCTGAAGCTTTCTTT. This gives the protein CASSQNLDGAEAFF.

The chain employs TRBV18 and TRBJ2-1; the D call may be TRBD1 or TRBD2 (5 bases each). Deletions cut 6 bases from V and 6 bases from J, with 18 bases between. The CDR3 runs 15 residues. Germline V gives CDR1 KGHSH, CDR2 LQKENI. The CDR3 spells CASSLGTPSGNEQFF. The CDR3 DNA reads as TGTGCCAGCTCTCTCGGGACCCCCTCCGGCAATGAGCAGTTCTTC. The whole variable domain, remainder taken from reference TRBV18 and TRBJ2-1, is NAGVMQNPRHLVRRRGQEARLRCSPMKGHSHVYWYRQLPEEGLKFMVYLQKENIIDESGMPKERFSAEFPKEGPSILRIQQVVRGDSAAYFCASSLGTPSGNEQFFGPGTRLTVL.

The rearrangement links TRBV12-5 to TRBJ2-3; 7 nucleotides match TRBD1. This CDR3 contains 14 residues. V gave up 6 bases and J gave up 0 bases; unmatched junction bases: 3. The germline V gene has CDR1 LGHNT and CDR2 FRNRAP. CDR3 coding DNA: TGTGCTAGTGGCCGGGACAGTAGCACAGATACGCAGTATTTT. Its translation: CASGRDSSTDTQYF.

This clone is a singleton in its sample. Other nucleotide sequences from this sample produce the same CDR3. CDR3 DNA sequence: TGTGCCAGCAGCTTGGACGGAGGTTCCTACGAGCAGTACTTC. Translation gives CASSLDGGSYEQYF. The chain is built from TRBV7-2 and TRBJ2-7; perhaps TRBD2 as D (5 bases). Germline CDR1 SGHTA, CDR2 FQGNSA. This CDR3 has 14 residues. V was pared by 3 bases and J by 1 base, with 10 bases between. Looking up the rest from reference TRBV7-2 and TRBJ2-7 gives the full variable domain: GAGVSQSPSNKVTEKGKDVELRCDPISGHTALYWYRQSLGQGLEFLIYFQGNSAPDKSGLPSDRFSAERTGGSVSTLTIQRTQQEDSAVYLCASSLDGGSYEQYFGPGTRLTVT.

This chain joins TRBV10-3 and TRBJ1-1; 7 positions match TRBD1. Germline CDR1 ENHRY, CDR2 SYGVKD. The V gene end was trimmed by 11 bases and the J gene end by 6 bases; junction bases not matched to a gene: 9. The CDR3 is made up of 12 amino acids. The CDR3 sequence: CAVVGGAAEAFF. CDR3 DNA: TGTGCCGTAGTAGGGGGCGCGGCTGAAGCTTTCTTT.

The sample holds one count of this clone. The chain is built from TRBV25-1 and TRBJ1-2, with 9 bases fitting TRBD1. Per the germline V gene, CDR1 is MGHDK and CDR2 is SYGVNS. V dropped 4 bases and J dropped 1; count of bases not matched to a gene: 13. The CDR3 extends over 18 amino acids. CDR3 sequence: CASSGVRGTGGGNYGYTF. The CDR3 nucleotides read TGTGCCAGCAGTGGAGTACGGGGTACAGGGGGCGGTAACTATGGCTACACCTTC.

J is TRBJ1-1 and V is TRBV11-2; 9 bases line up with TRBD1. Germline CDR1 reads SGHAT; CDR2 reads FQNNGV. Trimming removed 4 bases from V and 4 bases from J; junction bases left unmatched: 7. The CDR3 covers 15 residues. CDR3 sequence (DNA): TGTGCCAGCAGCTGGGACAGGGAAGTCTTCACTGAAGCTTTCTTT. It codes for CASSWDREVFTEAFF.

This sequence joins TRBV7-9 and TRBJ2-3; D possibly matches TRBD1 or TRBD2 (5 bases each). Germline assignment: CDR1 SEHNR and CDR2 FQNEAQ (reference sequence). The CDR3 contains 16 residues. V was pared by 5 bases and J by 2 bases, with 17 bases between. CDR3 DNA: TGTGCCAGCAGCCCTACTAGACAGAGGGTCACAGATACGCAGTATTTT. Its protein is CASSPTRQRVTDTQYF. The entire variable domain, with the rest obtained from reference TRBV7-9 and TRBJ2-3, is as follows: DTGVSQNPRHKITKRGQNVTFRCDPISEHNRLYWYRQTLGQGPEFLTYFQNEAQLEKSRLLSDRFSAERPKGSFSTLEIQRTEQGDSAMYLCASSPTRQRVTDTQYFGPGTRLTVL.

The CDR3 coding sequence is TGTGCCAGCAGCAAAATCCCCTATGGGCTAGTGAAGTTCAATGAGCAGTTCTTC. This sequence encodes CASSKIPYGLVKFNEQFF. This sequence joins TRBV21-1 and TRBJ2-1. TRBV21-1 is a pseudogene locus. CDR3 length: 18 residues.

The rearrangement joins TRBV11-3 to TRBJ2-3; perhaps D is TRBD1 or TRBD2 (5 bases each). The CDR3 spans 12 residues. The germline V gene encodes CDR1 SGHNT and CDR2 YENEEA. Trimming removed 1 base from V and 6 bases from J, with 5 bases in between. The CDR3 sequence is CASSLGGDTQYF. The CDR3 nucleotides read TGTGCCAGCAGCTTAGGGGGGGATACGCAGTATTTT.

V is TRBV27 and J is TRBJ1-1; 9 bases map to TRBD1. The V gene's germline CDR1 is MNHEY and CDR2 SMNVEV (reference sequence). The CDR3 is 15 residues long. Trimming removed 3 bases from V and 7 bases from J; junction bases left unmatched: 9. CDR3 residues: CASSFSGQGRGEAFF. CDR3 DNA sequence: TGTGCCAGCAGTTTTTCTGGACAGGGGAGGGGTGAAGCTTTCTTT.

The chain uses TRBV19 and TRBJ1-6, with a weak D call TRBD1 (6 bases). Trimming pared 3 bases from V and 4 bases from J, leaving 10 bases between. Germline values: CDR1 LNHDA, CDR2 SQIVND (reference sequence). The CDR3 spans 15 residues. CDR3 loop: CASSIWGTYNSPLHF. DNA for the CDR3: TGTGCCAGTAGTATCTGGGGGACATATAATTCACCCCTCCACTTT.

V usage is TRBV7-2 and J usage is TRBJ2-1, with 7 bases that match TRBD1. V lost 5 bases and J lost 2; bases outside the gene matches: 6. Germline values: CDR1 SGHTA, CDR2 FQGNSA. The CDR3 sequence is 15 residues long. CDR3 region: CASSPDRVAYNEQFF. The CDR3 nucleotides read TGTGCCAGCAGCCCCGACAGGGTGGCCTACAATGAGCAGTTCTTC.

This chain links TRBV11-1 with TRBJ2-7; 11 bases are a match to TRBD1. With 6 bases clipped from V and 5 bases from J, the junction kept 3 bases outside the gene matches. In germline, CDR1 is SGHAT, CDR2 FQDESV (reference sequence). This CDR3 contains 13 residues. The CDR3 nucleotides read TGTGCCAGCAGGCGGACAGGGGGCGACGAGCAGTACTTC. Amino acid sequence: CASRRTGGDEQYF.

The chain joins TRBV4-1 to TRBJ2-7, with 11 bases that match TRBD1. Trimming removed 6 bases from V and 0 bases from J; junction bases left unmatched: 10. This CDR3 has 17 residues. Germline V gives CDR1 MGHRA, CDR2 YSYEKL. CDR3 region: CASSRWDRGFLSYEQYF. The CDR3 region has the DNA TGCGCCAGCAGTCGTTGGGACAGGGGGTTCCTCTCCTACGAGCAGTACTTC.

V usage is TRBV18 and J usage is TRBJ2-1; the D call may be TRBD1 or TRBD2 (5 bases each). Trimming cost V 5 bases and J 8 bases, with 16 bases left between them. The CDR3 totals 14 residues. Germline CDR1 reads KGHSH; CDR2 reads LQKENI. The chain's CDR3 is CASSSGTSPYEQFF. For the CDR3, the DNA is TGTGCCAGCTCATCGGGGACGAGTCCTTATGAGCAGTTCTTC. Together with reference TRBV18 and TRBJ2-1, the CDR3 gives the full variable domain: NAGVMQNPRHLVRRRGQEARLRCSPMKGHSHVYWYRQLPEEGLKFMVYLQKENIIDESGMPKERFSAEFPKEGPSILRIQQVVRGDSAAYFCASSSGTSPYEQFFGPGTRLTVL.

This sequence joins TRBV2 and TRBJ1-4; 7 bases match TRBD1. The CDR3 runs to 14 residues. Germline V gives CDR1 SNHLY, CDR2 FYNNEI. The ends lost 4 bases at V and 4 bases at J; junction bases unmatched: 3. The CDR3 region has the DNA TGTGCCAGCAGTGCACAGGGGAATAATGAAAAACTGTTTTTT. It is translated as CASSAQGNNEKLFF. The full variable domain, with the rest looked up from reference TRBV2 and TRBJ1-4, is EPEVTQTPSHQVTQMGQEVILRCVPISNHLYFYWYRQILGQKVEFLVSFYNNEISEKSEIFDDQFSVERPDGSNFTLKIRSTKLEDSAMYFCASSAQGNNEKLFFGSGTQLSVL.

The CDR3 is CASSGGGGNEQFF. CDR3 bases: TGTGCCAGCTCGGGCGGGGGAGGCAATGAGCAGTTCTTC. The chain carries TRBV27 and TRBJ2-1; 7 bases are a match to TRBD2. The CDR3 totals 13 residues. V lost 8 bases, J lost 6 bases, and 7 bases stayed unmatched. Germline V gene sequence: CDR1 MNHEY, CDR2 SMNVEV (reference sequence).

The chain combines TRBV6-6 with TRBJ2-6; maybe TRBD1 (5 bases). V shed 8 bases and J shed 0 bases, with 14 bases lying between them. The V gene's germline CDR1 is MNHNY and CDR2 SVGAGI (reference sequence). The CDR3 is made up of 16 amino acids. The CDR3 DNA is TGTGCCAGCGCCGACAGCAATTACTCTGGGGCCAACGTCCTGACTTTC. This encodes CASADSNYSGANVLTF.

V gene TRBV9 combines with J gene TRBJ1-1, with 7 bases matching TRBD1. CDR1 is SGDLS, CDR2 YYNGEE, per germline. The CDR3 is made up of 17 amino acids. V shed 4 bases and J 0 bases; nucleotides not matched to a gene: 12. CDR3 residues: CASSPPWTGGMNTEAFF. CDR3 sequence (DNA): TGTGCCAGCAGCCCCCCTTGGACAGGTGGAATGAACACTGAAGCTTTCTTT.

The DNA of the CDR3 is TGTGCCAGCAGCTCGAATCCTACCGGGGAGCTGTTTTTT. Encoded protein: CASSSNPTGELFF. The chain has TRBV7-3 and TRBJ2-2; D unclear. This CDR3 has 13 amino acids. Per germline, CDR1 SGHTA and CDR2 FQGTGA. Trimming took off 4 bases at V and 5 bases at J, with 8 bases between the two ends.

The chain uses TRBV13 and TRBJ2-3, with D perhaps assigned TRBD1 or TRBD2 (5 bases each). The CDR3 has 14 amino acids. V lost 5 bases, J lost 2 bases, and 11 bases lay in between. Germline values: CDR1 PRHDT, CDR2 FYEKMQ (reference sequence). CDR3 loop: CASSLLGVTDTQYF. CDR3 sequence (DNA): TGTGCCAGCAGCCTTCTGGGGGTCACAGATACGCAGTATTTT. Based on the CDR3 plus reference TRBV13 and TRBJ2-3, the full variable domain is AAGVIQSPRHLIKEKRETATLKCYPIPRHDTVYWYQQGPGQDPQFLISFYEKMQSDKGSIPDRFSAQQFSDYHSELNMSSLELGDSALYFCASSLLGVTDTQYFGPGTRLTVL.

The chain uses TRBV4-1 and TRBJ2-1; no clear D gene. The germline V gene encodes CDR1 MGHRA and CDR2 YSYEKL. Trimming removed 0 bases from V and 9 bases from J, with 15 bases in between. The CDR3 extends over 15 amino acids. The CDR3 bases are TGCGCCAGCAGCCAAGATATCCCCCGATTTAGTGAGCAGTTCTTC. Residues: CASSQDIPRFSEQFF.

The chain links TRBV10-3 to TRBJ2-2; the D gene is possibly TRBD1 (6 bases). Germline CDR1 ENHRY, CDR2 SYGVKD. The CDR3 spans 13 residues. Trimming removed 6 bases at V and 4 bases at J, with 9 bases between. CDR3 in amino acids: CAISQGTTGELFF. The DNA of the CDR3 is TGTGCCATCAGCCAGGGGACCACCGGGGAGCTGTTTTTT.